These 28 T cell receptor beta chains share one sample of origin, sequenced in a study of identifying expanded T cells in peripheral blood. The assay was immunoSEQ multiplex PCR, and TCRdb's table has in-frame clones only and misses some. The repertoire holds about 85,000 clones, with 88% as singletons. The sequencing input was blood. These TCRs come from a person between 18 and 75 years old in good health.

This chain links TRBV12-5 with TRBJ1-3, with D possibly being TRBD1 (5 bases). CDR1 LGHNT and CDR2 FRNRAP come from the germline V gene. V was cut by 6 bases and J by 2 bases, with 11 bases left in between. The CDR3 is made up of 14 amino acids. In DNA, the CDR3 is TGTGCTAGTGGCATTACGGGGGCTGGAAACACCATATATTTT. Translation: CASGITGAGNTIYF.

The sample holds a few counts of this clone. This chain links TRBV4-3 with TRBJ2-3; the D gene is possibly TRBD2 (5 bases). V gave up 0 bases and J gave up 2 bases, with 12 bases separating them. This CDR3 spans 16 amino acids. In germline, CDR1 is LGHNA, CDR2 YSLEER. CDR3 bases: TGCGCCAGCAGCCAAGATGGGAGCAGGCCCACAGATACGCAGTATTTT. Its translation: CASSQDGSRPTDTQYF.

This clone showed up just once. V and J are TRBV30 and TRBJ1-4; no firm D call. The V end lost 5 bases, the J end lost 7 bases, and 20 bases lay between the germline ends. This CDR3 has 15 residues. In germline, CDR1 is GTSNPN, CDR2 SVGIG (reference sequence). The DNA for the CDR3 is TGTGCCTGGGGCAGCGGCGGTGGGGTTGCTGAAAAACTGTTTTTT. It specifies CAWGSGGGVAEKLFF.

V is TRBV5-6 and J is TRBJ1-2; no clear D. The V and J ends lost 1 base and 1 base respectively, with 8 bases between them. In germline, CDR1 is SGHDT, CDR2 YYEEEE. The CDR3 is made up of 14 amino acids. CDR3 amino acids: CASSLYGLNYGYTF. The CDR3 DNA reads as TGTGCCAGCAGCTTGTACGGGCTTAACTATGGCTACACCTTC. Supplemented by reference TRBV5-6 and TRBJ1-2, the full variable domain reads DAGVTQSPTHLIKTRGQQVTLRCSPKSGHDTVSWYQQALGQGPQFIFQYYEEEERQRGNFPDRFSGHQFPNYSSELNVNALLLGDSALYLCASSLYGLNYGYTFGSGTRLTVV.

This clone was seen a single time. The chain uses TRBV5-1 and TRBJ1-1; no clear D gene. The CDR3 totals 13 residues. The ends were cut back, 0 bases at V and 1 base at J, with 4 bases in the middle. The germline V gene has CDR1 SGHRS and CDR2 YFSETQ. CDR3 nucleotide sequence: TGCGCCAGCAGCTTGGCCCAGAACACTGAAGCTTTCTTT. This codes for CASSLAQNTEAFF.

J is TRBJ2-1 and V is TRBV4-1, with TRBD1 as a possible D gene (5 bases). Germline-derived CDR1 and CDR2 are MGHRA and YSYEKL. V dropped 0 bases and J dropped 4 bases, with 10 bases sitting between them. This CDR3 has 15 residues. The CDR3 region has the DNA TGCGCCAGCAGCCAAGACAGGGTCATTTACAATGAGCAGTTCTTC. This translates into CASSQDRVIYNEQFF.

This clone appeared a few times. An end of the junction does not agree with germline; a read error may underlie this. V gene TRBV7-9 combines with J gene TRBJ1-2; unclear D gene. The CDR3 contains 11 residues. Looked up from germline, CDR1 is SEHNR and CDR2 is FQNEAQ (reference sequence). CDR3 residues: CASSVGLVVAF. The CDR3 DNA reads as TGTGCCAGCAGCGTTGGTCTAGTAGTCGCCTTC.

V and J are TRBV28 and TRBJ2-3; D uncertain. V lost 1 base, J lost 6 bases, and 5 bases lay in between. Germline V CDR1 and CDR2: MDHEN, SYDVKM. This CDR3 contains 12 residues. In nucleotides, the CDR3 is TGTGCCAGCAGTTTATATCGCGATACGCAGTATTTT. Residues: CASSLYRDTQYF.

This clone was found once. The J gene is TRBJ2-7, the V gene TRBV14, with no clear D. Germline V gene data show CDR1 as SGHDN and CDR2 as FVKESK. This CDR3 spans 11 amino acids. With 1 base removed from V and 2 bases from J, the gap between germline ends came to 0 bases. The CDR3 nucleotides are TGTGCCAGCAGCCAAGCCTACGAGCAGTACTTC. It codes for CASSQAYEQYF.

A single count supports this clone. The genes are TRBV10-3 and TRBJ1-2; TRBD1 is a possible D gene (6 bases). V lost 7 bases, J lost 10 bases, and 19 bases lay in between. This CDR3 is 13 amino acids long. Germline assignment: CDR1 ENHRY and CDR2 SYGVKD. In DNA, the CDR3 is TGTGCCATCAAACGGGACACTCCAGAGAACTACACCTTC. This translates into CAIKRDTPENYTF.

This chain connects TRBV19 to TRBJ2-1; perhaps TRBD1 as D (5 bases). This CDR3 is 11 amino acids long. V was pared by 3 bases and J by 12 bases, with 9 bases between. CDR1 is LNHDA and CDR2 is SQIVND in the germline V gene (reference sequence). CDR3 residues: CASSMGPGQFF. CDR3 nucleotide sequence: TGTGCCAGTAGTATGGGGCCGGGGCAGTTCTTC.

The chain carries TRBV6-1 and TRBJ1-5; a possible D gene is TRBD1 (5 bases). Germline V CDR1 and CDR2: MNHNS, SASEGT. This CDR3 has 14 residues. Trimming shortened V by 6 bases and J by 0 bases, and 9 bases separated the two germline ends. Here the CDR3 reads CASRYRYSNQPQHF. CDR3 sequence (DNA): TGTGCCAGCAGATACAGGTATAGCAATCAGCCCCAGCATTTT.

The chain employs TRBV27 and TRBJ2-7; possibly TRBD1 or TRBD2 for D (5 bases each). Trimming removed 3 bases from V and 3 bases from J, with 9 bases in between. CDR3 size: 13 residues. The V gene's germline CDR1 is MNHEY and CDR2 SMNVEV (reference sequence). DNA for the CDR3: TGTGCCAGCAGTTTCGTGGGGGACTACGAGCAGTACTTC. Protein product: CASSFVGDYEQYF.

This clone was counted a few times. Here the CDR3 reads CASSKQGGGQPQHF. DNA for the CDR3: TGTGCCAGCAGTAAACAGGGAGGGGGTCAGCCCCAGCATTTT. J is TRBJ1-5 and V is TRBV6-5, with D possibly being TRBD1 (6 bases). The germline V gene encodes CDR1 MNHEY and CDR2 SVGAGI. Trimming shortened V by 5 bases and J by 6 bases, and 14 bases separated the two germline ends. The CDR3 consists of 14 residues.

In this sample, this clone turned up once. The CDR3 spells CASSVGAGTGGQPQHF. The CDR3 nucleotides read TGTGCCAGCAGCGTAGGGGCCGGGACAGGGGGTCAGCCCCAGCATTTT. The rearrangement links TRBV9 to TRBJ1-5, with 11 positions matching TRBD1. Germline V lookup: CDR1 SGDLS, CDR2 YYNGEE. Trimming cost V 0 bases and J 6 bases; bases outside gene matches: 5. The CDR3 totals 16 residues.

V is TRBV5-1 and J is TRBJ2-3; TRBD1 matches 9 bases. The V gene end was trimmed by 5 bases and the J gene end by 6 bases; junction bases not matched to a gene: 13. Germline CDR1 is SGHRS and CDR2 is YFSETQ. The CDR3 is 16 residues long. The CDR3 loop is CASSQEGDRVTDTQYF. CDR3 DNA sequence: TGCGCCAGCAGTCAGGAAGGGGACAGGGTCACGGATACGCAGTATTTT.

This clone was found once. The chain uses TRBV4-3 and TRBJ1-2; D may be TRBD1 (5 bases). There are 15 residues in the CDR3. The V end was cut by 0 bases, the J end by 4 bases, with 12 bases between. CDR1 is LGHNA, CDR2 YSLEER, per germline. CDR3 nucleotides: TGCGCCAGCAGCCAAGATAGGGGAATGAGCTATGGCTACACCTTC. This gives the protein CASSQDRGMSYGYTF.

CDR3 DNA: TGTGCCAGCAGCCTGGGAGGACGGTTCTATGGCTACACCTTC. Translating it yields CASSLGGRFYGYTF. The chain recombines TRBV7-2 with TRBJ1-2, with D hard to call. Germline V lookup: CDR1 SGHTA, CDR2 FQGNSA. The CDR3 sequence is 14 residues long. V shed 5 bases and J shed 4 bases, with 14 bases lying between them.

The genes are TRBV29-1 and TRBJ2-7; a weak D match, TRBD2 (6 bases). The CDR3 has 12 amino acids. Germline CDR1 and CDR2: SQVTM and ANQGSEA. Trimming took 6 bases from V and 3 from J, leaving 12 bases between them. The CDR3 loop reads CSVDGLNYEQYF. CDR3 nucleotide sequence: TGCAGCGTCGACGGACTAAACTACGAGCAGTACTTC.

The rearrangement links TRBV5-6 to TRBJ1-6; no definite D call. Trimming took off 3 bases at V and 0 bases at J, with 13 bases between the two ends. This CDR3 is 17 amino acids long. The germline V gene encodes CDR1 SGHDT and CDR2 YYEEEE. CDR3 protein: CASSSGGVGSYNSPLHF. DNA for the CDR3: TGTGCCAGCAGCTCCGGCGGGGTTGGCTCCTATAATTCACCCCTCCACTTT.

The J gene is TRBJ2-3, the V gene TRBV20-1, with no clear D. Trimming removed 2 bases from V and 5 bases from J, with 5 bases in between. Germline CDR1 reads DFQATT; CDR2 reads SNEGSKA (reference sequence). CDR3 length: 11 amino acids. CDR3 loop: CSARSIDTQYF. CDR3 DNA: TGCAGTGCTAGATCAATAGATACGCAGTATTTT.

For the CDR3, the DNA is TGTGCCAGCAGCTTAGTCCAGACGGCGTACGAGCAGTACTTC. Its translation is CASSLVQTAYEQYF. This chain links TRBV7-9 with TRBJ2-7; D remains unclear. The CDR3 contains 14 residues. V gave up 1 base and J gave up 4 bases, with 11 bases separating them. Germline CDR1 and CDR2: SEHNR and FQNEAQ (reference sequence).

The chain carries TRBV13 and TRBJ1-2; D remains ambiguous. The ends were cut back, 5 bases at V and 2 bases at J, with 9 bases in the middle. The germline gives CDR1 PRHDT, CDR2 FYEKMQ (reference sequence). The length of the CDR3 is 13 residues. The CDR3 spells CASSPDGNYGYTF. For the CDR3, the DNA is TGTGCCAGCAGCCCCGACGGAAACTATGGCTACACCTTC. Full variable domain (rest looked up from reference TRBV13 and TRBJ1-2): AAGVIQSPRHLIKEKRETATLKCYPIPRHDTVYWYQQGPGQDPQFLISFYEKMQSDKGSIPDRFSAQQFSDYHSELNMSSLELGDSALYFCASSPDGNYGYTFGSGTRLTVV.

The V and J genes are TRBV11-3 and TRBJ2-5, with TRBD1 as a possible D gene (6 bases). V was clipped by 1 base and J by 3 bases, with 9 bases between them. The CDR3 has 14 residues. CDR1 SGHNT and CDR2 YENEEA come from the germline V gene. The CDR3 coding sequence is TGTGCCAGCAGCTTAGGGACAGATAAAGAGACCCAGTACTTC. Its protein product is CASSLGTDKETQYF.

This clone was counted a single time. The CDR3 region has the DNA TGTGCCAGCAGCTGGCCAGGGGGCGGTTCGTACGAGCAGTACTTC. It yields the protein CASSWPGGGSYEQYF. This chain uses TRBV5-8 with TRBJ2-7, with TRBD1 matching 8 bases. V lost 3 bases, J lost 4 bases, and 9 bases stayed unmatched. Germline loops: CDR1 SGHTS, CDR2 YDEGEE. This CDR3 has 15 residues.

J is TRBJ2-2 and V is TRBV7-9; weak D call: TRBD2 (5 bases). V gave up 8 bases and J gave up 4 bases, with 17 bases separating them. Germline V lookup: CDR1 SEHNR, CDR2 FQNEAQ (reference sequence). The CDR3 consists of 15 residues. CDR3 DNA sequence: TGTGCCAGCCGAAAGATGGGAGCAAGCACCGGGGAGCTGTTTTTT. Its translation is CASRKMGASTGELFF.

The chain carries TRBV5-7 and TRBJ1-2; 7 bases are shared with TRBD1. TRBV5-7 is an ORF for which the function is uncertain. This CDR3 is 15 amino acids long. V shed 8 bases and J 3 bases; nucleotides not matched to a gene: 13. CDR3 in DNA: TGTGCCAGACACCCCCGGGACAGCCTTTACTATGGCTACACCTTC. Amino acids: CARHPRDSLYYGYTF.

In this sample, this clone turned up once. This sequence joins TRBV18 and TRBJ2-1, with unresolved D. Germline CDR1 reads KGHSH; CDR2 reads LQKENI. CDR3 length equals 15 residues. Trimming stripped 6 bases from V and 7 bases from J, with 19 bases between. The chain's CDR3 is CASSARMGLGNEQFF. The CDR3 DNA follows: TGTGCCAGCTCCGCTCGGATGGGTTTGGGGAATGAGCAGTTCTTC.